Listed below are T cell receptor beta chains from one sample, sequenced in a study of CD8+ T cells in alopecia areata. This table comes from immunoSEQ multiplex PCR, and its TCRdb copy is limited to in-frame clones, with some not included. The table records over 150,000 clones, around 58% of them present only once. The input for sequencing was CD8+ T cells sorted from blood, taken at week 24, from a patient treated with tofacitinib. These receptors were taken from a human donor with alopecia areata. CDR3s include the opening cysteine and the closing phenylalanine or tryptophan. The D gene is left open where the match is weak. The listing skips clone size in some rows; elsewhere it reads once, few, many or a size class.

d_gene	abundance	v_gene	j_gene	CDR3nt	CDR3aa
NA	NA	TRBV29-1	TRBJ1-2	TGCAGCGTTTGGGACGGAACTAACTATGGCTACACCTTC	CSVWDGTNYGYTF
NA	NA	TRBV18	TRBJ2-5	TGTGCCAGCTCACCCGAATGGAGACGAGAGACCCAGTACTTC	CASSPEWRRETQYF
NA	few	TRBV2	TRBJ1-1	TGTGCCAAAACGGGATCGCTATCTGAAGCTTTCTTT	CAKTGSLSEAFF
TRBD1	NA	TRBV5-6	TRBJ2-7	TGTGCCAGCAGATATGGGACAGGGGGAGTCTACGAGCAGTACTTC	CASRYGTGGVYEQYF
NA	NA	TRBV6-5	TRBJ2-5	TGTGCCAGCAGTCCCTTCTCCCAAGAGACCCAGTACTTC	CASSPFSQETQYF
TRBD1	NA	TRBV25-1	TRBJ2-5	TGTGCCAGCAGTGAATTTGAACAGGGGGAAGAGACCCAGTACTTC	CASSEFEQGEETQYF
NA	NA	TRBV19	TRBJ2-6	TGTGCCAGTAGTATTCCCGGGGATTCCTCTGGGGCCAACGTCCTGACTTTC	CASSIPGDSSGANVLTF
NA	NA	TRBV29-1	TRBJ2-3	TGCAGCGTTGAAGACGGCAGGGGTGGCACAGATACGCAGTATTTT	CSVEDGRGGTDTQYF
NA	NA	TRBV30	TRBJ1-4	TGTGCCTGGAGTTCAGGGGAGGGAAAACTGTTTTTT	CAWSSGEGKLFF
NA	few	TRBV7-9	TRBJ2-7	TGTGCCAGCAGCTTAGCTCTAAACACCCCCTCGCCGGGGCGCGAGCAGTACTTC	CASSLALNTPSPGREQYF
TRBD1	NA	TRBV12-5	TRBJ2-7	TGTGCTAGTGGTTTGTATACCGACAGGGGATTCGAGCAGTACTTC	CASGLYTDRGFEQYF
NA	few	TRBV30	TRBJ2-1	TGTGCCTGGAGCCTTGGGTCGGGCTCCTACAATGAGCAGTTCTTC	CAWSLGSGSYNEQFF
NA	few	TRBV7-9	TRBJ1-1	TGTGCCAGCAGCCACCTGTCCGGTTTTCGCCCTGAAGCTTTCTTT	CASSHLSGFRPEAFF
NA	few	TRBV6-5	TRBJ1-1	TGTGCCAGCACGGTGAACACTGAAGCTTTCTTT	CASTVNTEAFF
NA	NA	TRBV5-6	TRBJ1-1	TGTGCCAGCAGCTTGGGCAGGGGTGCTGAAGCTTTCTTT	CASSLGRGAEAFF
NA	NA	TRBV15	TRBJ2-5	TGTGCCACCAGCAGACCACAGGGTGGGGAGACCCAGTACTTC	CATSRPQGGETQYF
NA	NA	TRBV9	TRBJ1-2	TGTGCCAGCAGCGGAGCGGGGGTAGGGTATGGCTACACCTTC	CASSGAGVGYGYTF
TRBD1	few	TRBV27	TRBJ1-6	TGTGCCACCATGGGACAGGGTGGATCACCCCTCCACTTT	CATMGQGGSPLHF
TRBD1	NA	TRBV29-1	TRBJ2-7	TGCAGCGCCGAGGGACAGAGCTACGAGCAGTACTTC	CSAEGQSYEQYF
NA	few	TRBV5-1	TRBJ2-3	TGCGCCAGCAGCGAGTGGGACAATCCAACAGATACGCAGTATTTT	CASSEWDNPTDTQYF
NA	NA	TRBV23-1	TRBJ2-1	TGCGCCAGCAGCCAAGACAGGGAGGACTACAATGAGCAGTTCTTC	CASSQDREDYNEQFF
NA	NA	TRBV2	TRBJ2-2	TGTGCCAGACAGGACGACACCGGGGAGCTGTTTTTT	CARQDDTGELFF
NA	few	TRBV27	TRBJ2-2	TGTGCCAGCAGTGTGACAGAGAACACCGGGGAGCTGTTTTTT	CASSVTENTGELFF